This TCR beta chain appears in the sequencing data of a study of CD8 T cells in ankylosing spondylitis. Study-level findings and limits: Seven to nine highly homologous variants made up a TCR beta motif, and this motif appeared characteristic of ankylosing spondylitis blood. Disease-linked clones bore a CD8+ phenotype, appearing relatively rarely in peripheral blood. Reportedly, disease-linked clones are significantly enriched in ankylosing spondylitis patients' matched synovial fluid.

Researchers built TCR beta libraries using quantitative 5'-RACE with molecular barcodes. TCRdb re-derived calls from the 5' RACE reads in MiXCR, one entry per CDR3 protein. The sample lists about 36,000 distinct CDR3 sequences, around an eighth seen once, with about 30% in the top ten. There are a few counts of this clonotype. What it binds is unknown. The CDR3 contains 15 residues. The germline gives CDR1 SGHVS, CDR2 FNYEAQ. V lost 6 bases and J lost 1, with 15 bases in between. The origin of this receptor is a male donor with ankylosing spondylitis. The specimen was synovial fluid, either unsorted or a sorted T cell fraction (not recorded which). This chain links TRBV7-6 with TRBJ2-5; possible D gene TRBD2, 6 bases. The CDR3 region is CASSILRGSQETQYF. The CDR3 region has the DNA TGTGCCAGCAGTATTCTCCGGGGGTCCCAAGAGACCCAGTACTTC. Full variable domain (missing parts from reference TRBV7-6 and TRBJ2-5): GAGVSQSPRYKVTKRGQDVALRCDPISGHVSLYWYRQALGQGPEFLTYFNYEAQQDKSGLPNDRFSAERPEGSISTLTIQRTEQRDSAMYRCASSILRGSQETQYFGPGTRLLVL.